A selection of T cell receptor beta chains follows, all from one sample in a study of T-cell memory formation after mild COVID-19. A single record per CDR3 protein comes from TCRdb applying MiXCR to the 5' RACE reads. The sample includes fewer than 500,000 distinct CDR3 sequences, more than 20% of them seen just once. Sequencing input: PBMCs or a T cell subset sorted from them (not recorded which). The receptors were gathered from an adult woman who had mild COVID-19 (a few samples of this study predate the infection). Cell type and time point are not known. Each CDR3 is given with its conserved first and last residue.

v_call cdr3_aa
TRBV7-3 CASSSFPDRERNEQYF
TRBV7-2 CASSFVTTDIQYF
TRBV7-9 CASTPPTVQETQYF
TRBV12-3/TRBV12-4 CASSALSYEQYF
TRBV6-5 CASSLSGSPTDTQYF
TRBV7-9 CASSLPPHYEQYF
TRBV5-6 CASSLLRDLEKGYNEQFF
TRBV12-3/TRBV12-4 CASSLNRGLNTEAFF
TRBV5-6 CASSLRYRGGRLDTQYF
TRBV7-2 CASSLVPLGSAVEQYF
TRBV5-1 CASSLNRATDTQYF
TRBV7-2 CASSSHPQGSTAGELFF
TRBV6-5 CASSYRGSGRRQETQYF
TRBV7-9 CASSVGMPQETQYF
TRBV11-2 CASSLDLWFRNNEQFF
TRBV4-2 CASSQLPAEQFF
TRBV6-1 CASTPRPQNEQFF